The clone carrying this T cell receptor beta chain was seen only a few times. Antigen unknown. Use of 60 Vbeta and 13 Jbeta primers characterized the PCR. The method was immunoSEQ multiplex PCR; TCRdb's version includes in-frame clones alone and lacks a portion of them. The table has about 190,000 clones, 12% seen once. The sample belongs to a study of cytomegalovirus exposure and HLA in healthy donors. Study findings and constraints: Testing in vitro showed three CMV-associated chains specific for CMV antigens.

The clonotype originates from a man between 50 and 59 years old in good health and CMV-seropositive. The sequencing sample was made of PBMCs.

The CDR3 nucleotides read TGCAGCGTTGAGAGGACATTGGAAGGCTACACCTTC. Amino acids: CSVERTLEGYTF. The V call is TRBV29-1, the J call TRBJ1-2; D may be TRBD1 (5 bases). The ends were cut back, 3 bases at V and 8 bases at J, with 13 bases in the middle. Germline CDR1 and CDR2: SQVTM and ANQGSEA. CDR3 length: 12 amino acids. Using reference TRBV29-1 and TRBJ1-2 for the parts outside the CDR3, the full variable domain is SAVISQKPSRDICQRGTSLTIQCQVDSQVTMMFWYRQQPGQSLTLIATANQGSEATYESGFVIDKFPISRPNLTFSTLTVSNMSPEDSSIYLCSVERTLEGYTFGSGTRLTVV.